A selection of T cell receptor beta chains follows, all from one sample in a study of cytomegalovirus exposure and HLA in healthy donors. Assay: immunoSEQ multiplex PCR; the TCRdb copy retains only in-frame clones and omits some. Of over 200,000 clones listed, roughly 90% are singletons. Specimen: PBMCs. The source of these receptors is a woman younger than 35 in good health and CMV-seronegative. CDR3s include the opening cysteine and the closing phenylalanine or tryptophan. The order of the fields is CDR3 protein, CDR3 DNA, J gene, V gene, D gene, clone size. A D gene is named only where the DNA matches it firmly. Not all rows give a size; the values are once, few, many and, for expanded clones, a class.

CASSYSQGEAFF | TGTGCCAGCAGTTACTCGCAGGGTGAAGCTTTCTTT | TRBJ1-1 | TRBV6-5 | . | once
CASSLDGGAYNEQFF | TGTGCCAGCAGCTTAGACGGGGGGGCCTACAATGAGCAGTTCTTC | TRBJ2-1 | TRBV7-2 | TRBD2 | .
CASSPIAGGPTDTQYF | TGTGCCAGCAGCCCAATAGCGGGGGGGCCTACAGATACGCAGTATTTT | TRBJ2-3 | TRBV7-9 | TRBD2 | .
CASGLSFGTGESYTF | TGTGCCAGCGGATTAAGTTTCGGGACAGGAGAAAGCTACACCTTC | TRBJ1-2 | TRBV6-5 | TRBD1 | .
CASSYEGTSYEQYF | TGTGCCAGCAGTTACGAGGGGACATCCTACGAGCAGTACTTC | TRBJ2-7 | TRBV6-5 | . | .
CASSLNRGSTDTQYF | TGTGCCAGCAGTTTAAACCGCGGGAGCACAGATACGCAGTATTTT | TRBJ2-3 | TRBV28 | . | .
CASSIGRLQQETQYF | TGTGCCAGTAGTATAGGTCGACTCCAGCAAGAGACCCAGTACTTC | TRBJ2-5 | TRBV19 | . | once
CSVVPGGTSAQETQYF | TGCAGCGTTGTTCCCGGGGGTACTAGCGCGCAAGAGACCCAGTACTTC | TRBJ2-5 | TRBV29-1 | TRBD2 | .
CATYEGQMGYTF | TGTGCCACTTACGAGGGACAGATGGGCTACACCTTC | TRBJ1-2 | TRBV27 | TRBD1 | .
CASRLSGGSAYEQYF | TGCGCCAGCAGACTTAGCGGGGGGTCGGCCTACGAGCAGTACTTC | TRBJ2-7 | TRBV4-1 | TRBD2 | .
CASSQVQGVEKLFF | TGCGCCAGCAGCCAGGTTCAAGGGGTAGAAAAACTGTTTTTT | TRBJ1-4 | TRBV4-1 | . | .
CASSLGRGRGSGELFF | TGTGCCAGCAGCTTAGGGCGGGGCCGCGGCTCCGGGGAGCTGTTTTTT | TRBJ2-2 | TRBV7-8 | . | few
CASSQVMPATYNSPLHF | TGCGCCAGCAGCCAGGTGATGCCAGCGACCTATAATTCACCCCTCCACTTT | TRBJ1-6 | TRBV4-3 | . | .
CASSISGSSYNEQFF | TGTGCCAGTAGTATTTCGGGGAGCTCCTACAATGAGCAGTTCTTC | TRBJ2-1 | TRBV19 | . | .
CASSWMGRGTGNTIYF | TGTGCCAGCAGCTGGATGGGCAGGGGCACTGGAAACACCATATATTTT | TRBJ1-3 | TRBV7-2 | . | few
CASSFGGNTEAFF | TGCGCCAGCAGCTTCGGGGGGAACACTGAAGCTTTCTTT | TRBJ1-1 | TRBV5-1 | . | .
CASSRGGYEQYF | TGTGCCAGCAGTCGGGGGGGCTACGAGCAGTACTTC | TRBJ2-7 | TRBV9 | TRBD2 | .
CASSVDRAVNYGYTF | TGTGCCAGCAGCGTAGACCGAGCCGTTAACTATGGCTACACCTTC | TRBJ1-2 | TRBV9 | . | .
CASSRDRTNEKLFF | TGTGCCAGCAGCCGGGACAGGACTAATGAAAAACTGTTTTTT | TRBJ1-4 | TRBV11-2 | TRBD1 | once
CASSQGFLASGAETQYF | TGCGCCAGCAGCCAAGGGTTCCTGGCTAGCGGGGCAGAGACCCAGTACTTC | TRBJ2-5 | TRBV4-1 | TRBD2 | .
CASSYWTSGQGILVGNQPQHF | TGTGCCAGCAGTTACTGGACCTCGGGACAGGGAATTTTGGTCGGCAATCAGCCCCAGCATTTT | TRBJ1-5 | TRBV6-7 | TRBD1 | .
CASSPMGDTEAFF | TGTGCCAGCTCACCGATGGGCGACACTGAAGCTTTCTTT | TRBJ1-1 | TRBV18 | . | few